The clone carrying this TCR beta chain was seen many times. These data originate in a study of regulatory T cells in long-lasting Graves disease. Across the study: Persistent Graves' disease denoted over 5 years of antithyroid drugs plus positive TSH receptor antibodies.

Sequencing libraries for TCR beta were prepared with iRepertoire HTBI primers and Arm-PCR of CDR3 regions. TCRdb independently ran MiXCR on the multiplex PCR reads; one entry per CDR3 protein. The table records about 470,000 distinct CDR3 sequences, about 22% of them present only once. Trimming took 8 bases from V and 3 from J, leaving 13 bases between them. Germline CDR1 is SEHNR and CDR2 is FQNEAQ (reference sequence). This CDR3 has 13 amino acids. Time point of the sample: persistent/refractory GD, antithyroid drugs over 5 years with positive TRAb. With RNA extracted from PBMCs as input, the TCR library was made.

Sequencing used peripheral blood mononuclear cells (PBMCs), obtained when the disease was refractory, from a patient treated with antithyroid drugs. This TCR came from a female donor with Graves disease. This chain links TRBV7-9 with TRBJ1-1; D remains unclear. In DNA, the CDR3 is TGTGCCAGCTTGACTGCCCATCACACTGAAGCTTTCTTT. As protein: CASLTAHHTEAFF.